These T cell receptor beta chains were read from a single sample in a study of regulatory T cells in long-lasting Graves disease. TCRdb re-analysed the multiplex PCR reads in MiXCR, keeping a single row per CDR3 protein. The table records approximately 250,000 distinct CDR3 sequences, 15% to 20% of them present only once. The sequenced sample was peripheral blood mononuclear cells (PBMCs), obtained at new diagnosis, from a patient treated with antithyroid drugs. The receptors were gathered from a female donor with Graves disease. The CDR3 runs from the conserved cysteine through the conserved F or W. Each record gives: D gene, clone size, J gene, V gene, CDR3 DNA, CDR3 protein. A D gene is named only where the DNA matches it firmly. Rows may omit the clone size; those that give it use once, few, many or a size class.

-	-	TRBJ2-1	TRBV11-3	TGTGCCAGCAGCTTAGTGGCACTATCAAGTGAGCAGTTCTTC	CASSLVALSSEQFF
-	many	TRBJ2-3	TRBV20-1	TGCAGTGCTAGAGATCGGTGGGGACCCACAGATACGCAGTATTTT	CSARDRWGPTDTQYF
-	-	TRBJ2-3	TRBV9	TGTGCCAGCAGCGTAGAGGCCATTACAGATACGCAGTATTTT	CASSVEAITDTQYF
TRBD2	many	TRBJ2-7	TRBV30	TGTGCCTGGAGTGAAACTAGCGGGAGCTACGAGCAGTACTTC	CAWSETSGSYEQYF
TRBD2	many	TRBJ2-7	TRBV2	TGTGCCAGAGAAGCGGGAGGCCCGGCCTACGAGCAGTACTTC	CAREAGGPAYEQYF
-	many	TRBJ2-3	TRBV7-9	TGTGCCAGCAGCTTGACCGGGCCCACAGATACGCAGTATTTT	CASSLTGPTDTQYF
TRBD1	-	TRBJ1-3	TRBV5-6	TGTGCCAGCAGCTTGGCACCGGGACAGGGTAACACCATATATTTT	CASSLAPGQGNTIYF
TRBD2	-	TRBJ2-5	TRBV5-4	TGTGCCAGCAGCTCCCCGGGACTAGCGGGAGGAAACCAAGAGACCCAGTACTTC	CASSSPGLAGGNQETQYF
TRBD2	-	TRBJ2-5	TRBV24-1	TGTGCCACCAGTGATTCAGCGACTAGCGAGAAAGAGACCCAGTACTTC	CATSDSATSEKETQYF
-	many	TRBJ2-3	TRBV20-1	TGCAGTGCCCTCCCGGGGACAGATACGCAGTATTTT	CSALPGTDTQYF
-	many	TRBJ1-1	TRBV11-2	TGTGCCAGCAGCTTAGGACGGGGAGGCACTGAAGCTTTCTTT	CASSLGRGGTEAFF
TRBD1	few	TRBJ2-3	TRBV12-3/TRBV12-4	TGTGCCAGCAGCCATACGCTCGTGACAGGGTCAGATACGCAGTATTTT	CASSHTLVTGSDTQYF
-	many	TRBJ1-4	TRBV10-2	TGCGCCAGCAGTGACAGGGATGAAAAACTGTTTTTT	CASSDRDEKLFF
-	many	TRBJ1-3	TRBV18	TGTGCCAGCTCACCGGAAGGTTCTGGAAACACCATATATTTT	CASSPEGSGNTIYF
-	many	TRBJ1-2	TRBV30	TGTGCCTGCCGGGGGGGGGGGACGCCTGGCTACACCTTC	CACRGGGTPGYTF
-	many	TRBJ1-5	TRBV7-2	TGTGCCAGCAGCCCGAGGGTAGGTGACAATCAGCCCCAGCATTTT	CASSPRVGDNQPQHF